The 17 T cell receptor beta chains below come from one sample, sequenced in a study of regulatory T cells in long-lasting Graves disease. Sample time point: newly diagnosed GD, antithyroid drugs for less than 3 months. The TCR library was made from RNA that had been extracted from PBMCs in TRIzol. Assembly of TCR beta libraries relied on iRepertoire HTBI primers together with Arm-PCR of CDR3 regions. One entry per CDR3 protein, called by TCRdb with MiXCR from the multiplex PCR reads. The table lists more than 300,000 distinct CDR3 sequences, roughly 16% of them singletons. This sample was shared with a second study, whose subject was T cells in Graves' hyperthyroidism and ophthalmopathy.

Sequences were derived from peripheral blood mononuclear cells (PBMCs), sampled at new diagnosis, from a patient treated with antithyroid drugs. The receptor set was obtained from a woman between 18 and 30 years old with Graves disease.

This clonotype was observed many times. The chain couples TRBV27 to TRBJ2-3; D might be TRBD1 (6 bases). The CDR3 is made up of 14 amino acids. V gave up 5 bases and J gave up 3 bases, with 12 bases separating them. The germline V gene has CDR1 MNHEY and CDR2 SMNVEV (reference sequence). CDR3 sequence (DNA): TGTGCCAGCAGTAAAGATACAGGGACAGATACGCAGTATTTT. This sequence encodes CASSKDTGTDTQYF.

The gene calls are TRBV28 and TRBJ1-5; D gene unclear. The CDR3 runs 12 residues. CDR1 and CDR2 from the germline V gene are MDHEN and SYDVKM. Deletions cut 5 bases from V and 5 bases from J, with 7 bases between. CDR3 coding DNA: TGTGCCAGCAGTACTACCCATCAGCCCCAGCATTTT. Its translation: CASSTTHQPQHF. Full variable domain (rest looked up from reference TRBV28 and TRBJ1-5): DVKVTQSSRYLVKRTGEKVFLECVQDMDHENMFWYRQDPGLGLRLIYFSYDVKMKEKGDIPEGYSVSREKKERFSLILESASTNQTSMYLCASSTTHQPQHFGDGTRLSIL.

Of note for this clonotype: The CDR3 ends on some other residue instead of the conserved phenylalanine or tryptophan, so this is likely a read error. CDR3 bases: TGTGCCAGCAGCCAAGCAGGGCAATTGGAGTTCCCTGAAGCTTTCTTG. It yields the protein CASSQAGQLEFPEAFL. The rearrangement uses TRBV3-1 and TRBJ1-1; D is possibly TRBD1 (5 bases). The V gene's germline CDR1 is LGHDT and CDR2 YNNKEL (reference sequence). This CDR3 region has 16 residues. Trimming left V 1 base short and J 6 bases short, with 18 bases between.

This clonotype was recorded many times. CDR3: CASSYSTGRIRDEAFF. CDR3 sequence (DNA): TGTGCCAGCAGTTACTCAACAGGGAGGATCAGGGATGAAGCTTTCTTT. The V and J genes are TRBV6-2 or TRBV6-3 and TRBJ1-1, with a weak D call TRBD1 (6 bases). Germline assignment: CDR1 MNHEY and CDR2 SVGEGT. Between the trimmed V and J ends, which lost 0 bases and 7 bases, there was a span of 18 bases. The CDR3 has 16 amino acids.

This clonotype was observed a handful of times. J is TRBJ2-2 and V is TRBV18, with D hard to call. V lost 3 bases and J 7 bases, leaving 9 bases between the germline ends. The CDR3 totals 13 residues. Germline CDR1 KGHSH, CDR2 LQKENI. The CDR3 is CASSPIQLGELFF. CDR3 sequence (DNA): TGTGCCAGCTCACCGATTCAACTCGGGGAGCTGTTTTTT.

Details on this clonotype: One end of the junction is discordant with germline, which a read error may explain. This rearrangement joins TRBV6-2 or TRBV6-3 to TRBJ1-1; D is undetermined. This CDR3 is 13 amino acids long. From germline, CDR1 is MNHEY and CDR2 SVGEGT. Here the CDR3 DNA reads TGTGCCGGCAGTGAAGCGGTAGGCAGGCCAGCTTTCTTT. Translation gives CAGSEAVGRPAFF.

This clonotype was counted at least ten times. This chain joins TRBV30 and TRBJ1-1; D gene unclear. Trimming cost V 2 bases and J 1 base, with 14 bases left between them. This CDR3 region has 15 residues. Germline assignment: CDR1 GTSNPN and CDR2 SVGIG (reference sequence). CDR3 residues: CAWSLVGVGNTEAFF. The CDR3 DNA sequence: TGTGCCTGGAGTCTGGTCGGGGTCGGGAACACTGAAGCTTTCTTT.

This clonotype has a count of ten or more. This chain connects TRBV2 to TRBJ2-3; the D is unclear. Germline V gene lookup returns CDR1 SNHLY and CDR2 FYNNEI. V was cut by 10 bases and J by 2 bases, with 4 bases left in between. The CDR3 is 10 residues long. The CDR3 nucleotides are TGTGCCACCTTCACAGATACGCAGTATTTT. Protein product: CATFTDTQYF.

The sample holds a few counts of this clonotype. The chain couples TRBV15 to TRBJ2-3; D perhaps matches TRBD2 (6 bases). The CDR3 length is 15 residues. V lost 2 bases, J lost 3 bases, and 12 bases lay in between. Germline assignment: CDR1 LNHNV and CDR2 YYDKDF (reference sequence). This CDR3 reads CATSRSGEATDTQYF. CDR3 bases: TGTGCCACCAGCAGATCCGGGGAGGCAACAGATACGCAGTATTTT.

Comment on this clonotype: Given a much more abundant clone one base away, this may be a read error. The J gene is TRBJ1-6, the V gene TRBV4-1; tentatively, D is TRBD1 (5 bases). CDR1 is MGHRA, CDR2 YSYEKL, per germline. Trimming took off 0 bases at V and 11 bases at J, with 14 bases between the two ends. CDR3 size: 15 residues. CDR3 amino acids: CASSQERGGNPPLHF. CDR3 sequence (DNA): TGCGCCAGCAGCCAAGAAAGGGGAGGGAATCCACCCCTCCACTTT.

This clonotype was picked up many times. V gene TRBV30 combines with J gene TRBJ1-2; D not certain. Germline values: CDR1 GTSNPN, CDR2 SVGIG (reference sequence). The CDR3 contains 12 residues. The germline V and J ends were trimmed by 2 bases and 2 bases, with 6 bases remaining between them. The CDR3 DNA reads as TGTGCCTGGAGTATGCAGAACTATGGCTACACCTTC. Protein product: CAWSMQNYGYTF. The full variable domain, completed using reference TRBV30 and TRBJ1-2, is SQTIHQWPATLVQPVGSPLSLECTVEGTSNPNLYWYRQAAGRGLQLLFYSVGIGQISSEVPQNLSASRPQDRQFILSSKKLLLSDSGFYLCAWSMQNYGYTFGSGTRLTVV.

This clonotype occurred many times. The genes are TRBV10-3 and TRBJ2-3; D ambiguous. The V and J ends lost 3 bases and 3 bases respectively, with 4 bases between them. Germline CDR1 reads ENHRY; CDR2 reads SYGVKD. CDR3 length: 12 residues. The CDR3 region is CAISESTDTQYF. CDR3 in DNA: TGTGCCATCAGTGAATCGACAGATACGCAGTATTTT.

The chain joins TRBV12-5 to TRBJ1-3; D is unclear. V lost 2 bases and J lost 0, with 11 bases in between. The CDR3 consists of 16 residues. Germline V CDR1 and CDR2: LGHNT, FRNRAP. The DNA of the CDR3 is TGTGCTAGTGGTTTGCGCGGGGTGCGCTCTGGAAACACCATATATTTT. It encodes CASGLRGVRSGNTIYF.

This clonotype was seen many times. The V gene is TRBV30, the J gene TRBJ1-1; 7 bases align to TRBD1. The J segment lost 1 base and the V segment lost 0 bases, leaving 8 bases of the junction unmatched. This CDR3 has 16 residues. Germline V gives CDR1 GTSNPN, CDR2 SVGIG (reference sequence). In DNA form, the CDR3 reads TGTGCCTGGAGTGTAAAGGCGGCAGGGGGGAACACTGAAGCTTTCTTT. Translating gives CAWSVKAAGGNTEAFF.

This clonotype turned up a few times. The gene calls are TRBV20-1 and TRBJ2-1; D uncertain. The CDR3 has 14 amino acids. Germline V gene sequence: CDR1 DFQATT, CDR2 SNEGSKA (reference sequence). The V gene lost 3 bases and the J gene lost 1 base, with 10 bases spanning the gap. The DNA of the CDR3 is TGCAGTGCTAGGTCCTTGAGGTCCTACAATGAGCAGTTCTTC. Its translation is CSARSLRSYNEQFF.

This rearrangement joins TRBV11-2 to TRBJ2-7; D is possibly TRBD1 (6 bases). This CDR3 region has 15 residues. Germline values: CDR1 SGHAT, CDR2 FQNNGV. Between the trimmed V and J ends, which lost 1 base and 5 bases, there was a span of 15 bases. The CDR3 region is CASSLGRQAINEQYF. CDR3 sequence (DNA): TGTGCCAGCAGCTTAGGGAGACAGGCTATCAACGAGCAGTACTTC. Looking up the rest from reference TRBV11-2 and TRBJ2-7 gives the full variable domain: EAGVAQSPRYKIIEKRQSVAFWCNPISGHATLYWYQQILGQGPKLLIQFQNNGVVDDSQLPKDRFSAERLKGVDSTLKIQPAKLEDSAVYLCASSLGRQAINEQYFGPGTRLTVT.

This chain uses TRBV12-3 or TRBV12-4 with TRBJ1-5, with 7 bases that match TRBD1. J lost 1 base, V lost 6 bases, and 18 bases had no gene match. This CDR3 has 19 residues. Here the CDR3 DNA reads TGTGCCAGCAGCCCTCCCCCCAGGGGGGCCGGTTCCAGCAATCAGCCCCAGCATTTT. This codes for CASSPPPRGAGSSNQPQHF.